This T cell receptor (beta chain) was sequenced during a study of breast tumors, draining lymph nodes, adjacent tissues. General study findings and limits: Luminal-like breast cancer showed significantly greater tumor-nontumor repertoire similarity than basal-like breast cancer did. Tumor T cell lymph node origin was a supported hypothesis, not proven. Most tumor T cells seemingly derive from lymph node, then expand in tumor.

This CDR3 is built from 19 residues. Germline CDR1 reads MGHDK; CDR2 reads SYGVNS. V shed 8 bases and J 8 bases; nucleotides not matched to a gene: 25. Of note for this clonotype: What it binds is unknown.

MiXCR, applied by TCRdb to the multiplex PCR reads, yields one record per CDR3 protein. The repertoire holds 190,000 or so distinct CDR3 sequences, approximately 33% seen once, with 4.3% in the top ten. The lymph nodes were axillary draining lymph nodes from breast cancer patients. This receptor was obtained from a female donor with breast cancer. Some clones in this sample may be carry-over from other donors' samples. This chain links TRBV25-1 with TRBJ2-1, with 9 bases fitting TRBD1. Material for sequencing was axillary lymph node tissue. The CDR3 loop is CASSPLQGARTWARDEQFF. In DNA, the CDR3 is TGTGCCAGCTCACCCCTACAGGGGGCGCGGACCTGGGCTAGGGATGAGCAGTTCTTC.